These 10 T cell receptor beta chains were sequenced from one sample in a study of patients and donors after allogeneic stem cell transplantation. TCRdb passed the RT-PCR reads through MiXCR, listing each CDR3 protein once. This sample carries about 160,000 distinct CDR3 sequences, about a third of them seen once, and the ten largest clones take about 50%. The material sequenced was blood, either unsorted or a sorted T cell fraction (not recorded which). The receptors originated from a human donor who was either an allogeneic HSCT recipient or a stem cell or donor lymphocyte infusion donor (not recorded which). It is not recorded whose cells these are; they may come from a transplant donor.

This clonotype was counted only a few times. The gene calls are TRBV12-3 or TRBV12-4 and TRBJ1-1, with TRBD1 as a possible D gene (6 bases). The CDR3 has 15 residues. Trimming left V 1 base short and J 0 bases short, with 9 bases between. The CDR3, as DNA: TGTGCCAGCAGTTTAGACGGGGGGCTGAACACTGAAGCTTTCTTT. It specifies CASSLDGGLNTEAFF.

V is TRBV12-3 or TRBV12-4 and J is TRBJ1-3; no clear D gene. V gave up 5 bases and J gave up 7 bases, with 12 bases separating them. CDR3 size: 13 residues. CDR3 loop: CASSPYLPNTIYF. The CDR3 DNA reads as TGTGCCAGCAGTCCCTACCTTCCGAACACCATATATTTT.

This clonotype was observed a single time. V gene TRBV9 combines with J gene TRBJ1-1, with D maybe TRBD1 (5 bases). The germline V gene has CDR1 SGDLS and CDR2 YYNGEE. The CDR3 runs 13 residues. The ends were cut back, 3 bases at V and 4 bases at J, with 10 bases in the middle. The CDR3 bases are TGTGCCAGCAGCGGCAGGGAGAGCACTGAAGCTTTCTTT. This translates into CASSGRESTEAFF.

The chain joins TRBV4-3 to TRBJ2-7; 8 nucleotides match TRBD1. V lost 5 bases and J lost 2; bases outside the gene matches: 5. The CDR3 consists of 14 residues. CDR1 and CDR2 from the germline V gene are LGHNA and YSLEER. The CDR3 protein is CASSKTGGPYEQYF. CDR3 in DNA: TGCGCCAGCAGCAAAACAGGGGGGCCCTACGAGCAGTACTTC.

The sample holds a few counts of this clonotype. The V and J genes are TRBV7-8 and TRBJ1-2; no firm D call. V was shortened by 5 bases and J by 5 bases, with 27 bases between the two germline ends. The CDR3 consists of 18 residues. The germline V gene encodes CDR1 SGHVS and CDR2 FQNEAQ. CDR3: CASSNTLGEFNDIYGYTF. The CDR3 coding sequence is TGTGCCAGCAGCAACACCCTCGGGGAATTCAACGACATTTATGGCTACACCTTC.

This clonotype was seen ten or more times. The chain has TRBV29-1 and TRBJ1-2; D call uncertain. The CDR3 length is 11 residues. CDR1 and CDR2 (germline): SQVTM, ANQGSEA. V gave up 3 bases and J gave up 7 bases, with 9 bases separating them. The CDR3 nucleotides are TGCAGCGTTGATTCTGGCACTGGCTACACCTTC. It yields the protein CSVDSGTGYTF.

In the case of this clonotype: Likely a read error: the CDR3 ends without its conserved phenylalanine or tryptophan. This chain uses TRBV5-1 with TRBJ1-1; TRBD1 matches at 9 bases. The J segment lost 0 bases and the V segment lost 4 bases, leaving 7 bases of the junction unmatched. CDR1 and CDR2 from the germline V gene are SGHRS and YFSETQ. The CDR3 is 16 residues long. CDR3 amino acids: CASSLSTGGMNTEAFL. Written as DNA, the CDR3 is TGCGCCAGCAGCCTATCTACAGGGGGCATGAACACTGAAGCTTTCCTT.

The rearrangement uses TRBV20-1 and TRBJ2-7; TRBD1 matches at 8 bases. V was pared by 6 bases and J by 1 base, with 5 bases of the junction left unmatched. The CDR3 covers 13 residues. Germline V gene sequence: CDR1 DFQATT, CDR2 SNEGSKA (reference sequence). The CDR3 protein is CSAEGTGSYEQYV. In nucleotides, the CDR3 is TGCAGTGCAGAGGGGACAGGTTCCTACGAGCAGTACGTC.

This clonotype was found a few times. The gene calls are TRBV20-1 and TRBJ2-7; D is uncertain. The CDR3 contains 11 residues. Germline V gene data show CDR1 as DFQATT and CDR2 as SNEGSKA (reference sequence). V lost 5 bases and J lost 9, with 14 bases in between. The CDR3 loop is CSASNGLGQYF. CDR3 DNA: TGCAGTGCTTCGAACGGATTAGGGCAGTACTTC.

The chain uses TRBV20-1 and TRBJ1-2; D perhaps matches TRBD1 (6 bases). In germline, CDR1 is DFQATT, CDR2 SNEGSKA (reference sequence). Trimming took off 6 bases at V and 2 bases at J, with 16 bases between the two ends. CDR3 length equals 14 residues. The DNA for the CDR3 is TGCAGTGCAACTCCATACCAGGGGAACTATGGCTACACCTTC. It yields the protein CSATPYQGNYGYTF.